A selection of T cell receptor beta chains follows, all from one sample in a study of T cells in Graves' hyperthyroidism and ophthalmopathy. From the multiplex PCR reads, TCRdb called clonotypes with MiXCR, one entry per CDR3 protein. The sample has 300,000 to 500,000 distinct CDR3 sequences; 15% are singletons. Sample: blood. All receptors come from a woman in her thirties with Graves' hyperthyroidism. CDR3s include the opening cysteine and the closing phenylalanine or tryptophan. D genes are given only for firm matches. Part of the rows lack a size; the others show once, few, many or a class for expanded clones.

J gene: TRBJ1-1
clone size: few
V gene: TRBV20-1
D gene: TRBD1
CDR3 DNA: TGCAGTGCTAGAGATTCGGGGACAGGGGTGGTGAACACTGAAGCTTTCTTT
CDR3 protein: CSARDSGTGVVNTEAFF

J gene: TRBJ2-7
clone size: few
V gene: TRBV28
D gene: -
CDR3 DNA: TGTGCCGGCAGAGTCAGCTCCTACGAGCAGTACTTC
CDR3 protein: CAGRVSSYEQYF

J gene: TRBJ2-3
clone size: many
V gene: TRBV2
D gene: -
CDR3 DNA: TGTGCCAGCAGTGAATTGGGAGCGGTCACAGATACGCAGTATTTT
CDR3 protein: CASSELGAVTDTQYF

J gene: TRBJ2-7
clone size: many
V gene: TRBV7-2
D gene: -
CDR3 DNA: TGTGCCAGCAGCTTAGGTGTTTTAAGTACCGAGCAGTACTTC
CDR3 protein: CASSLGVLSTEQYF

J gene: TRBJ2-5
clone size: -
V gene: TRBV5-1
D gene: -
CDR3 DNA: TGCGCCAGCAGCTTGATGCCCGGGGGGCAGGAGACCCAGTACTTC
CDR3 protein: CASSLMPGGQETQYF

J gene: TRBJ1-2
clone size: many
V gene: TRBV10-3
D gene: -
CDR3 DNA: TGTGCCATCAGTGGCGAAGGGACGGCTTCCTATGGCTACACCTTC
CDR3 protein: CAISGEGTASYGYTF

J gene: TRBJ2-1
clone size: -
V gene: TRBV19
D gene: TRBD2
CDR3 DNA: TGTGCCAGTAGTACACTAGCGGGAGGATACTACAATGAGCAGTTCTTC
CDR3 protein: CASSTLAGGYYNEQFF

J gene: TRBJ2-7
clone size: few
V gene: TRBV6-1
D gene: -
CDR3 DNA: TGTGCCAGCAGTTCCCATTTAGGGGGAGAGCAGTACTTC
CDR3 protein: CASSSHLGGEQYF

J gene: TRBJ2-7
clone size: many
V gene: TRBV2
D gene: TRBD1
CDR3 DNA: TGTGCCAGCACCGAAGGACAGGGTCTAGGGTACGAGCAGTACTTC
CDR3 protein: CASTEGQGLGYEQYF

J gene: TRBJ2-5
clone size: -
V gene: TRBV29-1
D gene: TRBD2
CDR3 DNA: TGCAGCGTGAGGACTAGCGGGGGGGTAGAGACCCAGTACTTC
CDR3 protein: CSVRTSGGVETQYF

J gene: TRBJ1-3
clone size: few
V gene: TRBV5-1
D gene: -
CDR3 DNA: TGCGCCAGCAGCTTGGCCGGGACTAATTCTGGAAACACCATATATTTT
CDR3 protein: CASSLAGTNSGNTIYF

J gene: TRBJ1-2
clone size: few
V gene: TRBV19
D gene: -
CDR3 DNA: TGTGCCAGTAGTCTCCGGCGGGGCGGCTACACCTTC
CDR3 protein: CASSLRRGGYTF

J gene: TRBJ2-7
clone size: -
V gene: TRBV27
D gene: -
CDR3 DNA: TGTGCCAGCAGGAGAAATATCGAGGGCTCCTACGAGCAGTACTTC
CDR3 protein: CASRRNIEGSYEQYF

J gene: TRBJ1-5
clone size: few
V gene: TRBV27
D gene: -
CDR3 DNA: TGTGCCAGCAGCTTTTCCCCTAATCAGCCCCAGCATTTT
CDR3 protein: CASSFSPNQPQHF

J gene: TRBJ2-7
clone size: few
V gene: TRBV6-1
D gene: -
CDR3 DNA: TGTGCCAGCAGTTTTAGCGGTCATGGCTCCTACGAGCAGTACTTC
CDR3 protein: CASSFSGHGSYEQYF

J gene: TRBJ1-4
clone size: -
V gene: TRBV5-8
D gene: TRBD1
CDR3 DNA: TGTGCCAGCAGCCTTAGGGACAGGCCAACTAATGAAAAACCGTTTTTT
CDR3 protein: CASSLRDRPTNEKPFF

J gene: TRBJ2-1
clone size: many
V gene: TRBV12-3/TRBV12-4
D gene: -
CDR3 DNA: TGTGCCAGCAGCCCGGGACCACAAACCAATGAGCAGTTCTTC
CDR3 protein: CASSPGPQTNEQFF